This is a list of T cell receptor beta chains from one sample in a study of T cell repertoires in cytomegalovirus infection. TCRdb re-called the reads through MiXCR, storing one row per CDR3 protein. The table shows fewer than 400,000 distinct CDR3 sequences, with about a sixth occurring only once. Sequenced sample: PBMCs. These receptors originate from a human donor in good health (CMV status not recorded). Some clones in this sample may be carry-over from other donors' samples. CDR3s include the opening cysteine and the closing phenylalanine or tryptophan. A D gene is named only where the DNA matches it firmly. Expanded clones are given a class, and other clones once, few, many or no size at all.

J | size | V | D | CDR3 | DNA
TRBJ2-5 | few | TRBV6-2/TRBV6-3 | TRBD2 | CASSYGAPLTSGPQETQYF | TGTGCCAGCAGTTACGGTGCTCCGCTGACTAGCGGACCTCAAGAGACCCAGTACTTC
TRBJ2-1 | many | TRBV7-2 | NA | CASSQIFDNEQFF | TGTGCCAGCAGCCAAATATTTGACAATGAGCAGTTCTTC
TRBJ2-7 | many | TRBV7-8 | TRBD2 | CASSFFGGNEQYF | TGTGCCAGCAGCTTCTTCGGGGGGAACGAGCAGTACTTC
TRBJ2-1 | many | TRBV12-3/TRBV12-4 | TRBD2 | CASRPSGGAYNEQFF | TGTGCCAGCAGACCGAGCGGGGGGGCCTACAATGAGCAGTTCTTC
TRBJ2-1 | NA | TRBV6-4 | TRBD2 | CASSVAGGGEQFF | TGTGCCAGCAGTGTGGCGGGAGGAGGTGAGCAGTTCTTC
TRBJ2-1 | many | TRBV6-2/TRBV6-3 | NA | CASTRSGPADEQFF | TGTGCCAGCACACGCTCAGGCCCTGCGGATGAGCAGTTCTTC
TRBJ2-7 | many | TRBV7-2 | NA | CASSSGRGVAYEQYF | TGTGCCAGCAGCAGCGGCCGGGGAGTGGCTTACGAGCAGTACTTC
TRBJ2-1 | few | TRBV5-5 | TRBD2 | CASSAGLAGVYNEQFF | TGTGCCAGCAGTGCTGGACTAGCGGGAGTATACAATGAGCAGTTCTTC
TRBJ2-3 | NA | TRBV7-9 | NA | CASSPMSTGTQYF | TGTGCCAGCAGCCCAATGTCCACGGGTACGCAGTATTTT
TRBJ2-7 | NA | TRBV5-1 | TRBD1 | CASRLGQGTYEQYF | TGCGCCAGCAGGTTGGGACAGGGAACCTACGAGCAGTACTTC
TRBJ2-5 | many | TRBV7-6 | NA | CASSIQRAENGETQYF | TGTGCCAGCAGCATACAGCGGGCGGAGAATGGGGAGACCCAGTACTTC
TRBJ2-7 | NA | TRBV30 | NA | CAWTRGSGAYEQYF | TGTGCCTGGACAAGGGGTAGCGGTGCCTACGAGCAGTACTTC
TRBJ2-5 | few | TRBV5-6 | TRBD2 | CASSRNGLVAETQYF | TGTGCCAGCAGCCGTAACGGACTAGTTGCGGAGACCCAGTACTTC
TRBJ2-1 | many | TRBV7-6 | NA | CASSGDLWNEQFF | TGTGCCAGCAGCGGGGACCTCTGGAATGAGCAGTTCTTC
TRBJ1-5 | many | TRBV7-6 | NA | CASSATRGGNQPQHF | TGTGCCAGCAGCGCCACCCGGGGTGGCAATCAGCCCCAGCATTTT
TRBJ2-7 | few | TRBV18 | TRBD2 | CASSAGTSATYEQYF | TGTGCCAGCTCAGCCGGGACTAGCGCGACCTACGAGCAGTACTTC
TRBJ1-3 | few | TRBV7-2 | NA | CASSLVPGLSGNTIYF | TGTGCCAGCAGCTTAGTGCCGGGCCTCTCTGGAAACACCATATATTTT
TRBJ1-4 | many | TRBV7-8 | TRBD1 | CASSLARTGGMTNEKLFF | TGTGCCAGCAGCTTAGCTCGGACAGGGGGCATGACTAATGAAAAACTGTTTTTT
TRBJ2-1 | NA | TRBV24-1 | NA | CATSDPTGGPGQQQFF | TGTGCCACCAGTGATCCAACTGGCGGACCTGGTCAACAGCAGTTCTTC
TRBJ2-1 | few | TRBV15 | NA | CATSRDLIGNEQFF | TGTGCCACCAGCAGGGACTTGATTGGCAATGAGCAGTTCTTC
TRBJ2-2 | NA | TRBV11-2 | TRBD2 | CASSLRGAGTGELFF | TGTGCCAGCAGCTTAAGGGGAGCGGGAACCGGGGAGCTGTTTTTT
TRBJ2-1 | few | TRBV5-4 | TRBD2 | CASSLEASGGVGNEQFF | TGTGCCAGCAGCTTGGAGGCTAGCGGCGGAGTTGGAAATGAGCAGTTCTTC
TRBJ2-5 | NA | TRBV7-2 | TRBD2 | CASSLGGLAGGQETQYF | TGTGCCAGCAGCTTAGGGGGACTAGCGGGAGGGCAAGAGACCCAGTACTTC
TRBJ1-1 | few | TRBV12-3/TRBV12-4 | TRBD1 | CATPGQGNTEAFF | TGTGCCACGCCAGGACAGGGCAACACTGAAGCTTTCTTT
TRBJ2-1 | NA | TRBV6-2/TRBV6-3 | TRBD1 | CASSYSGQGYNEHFF | TGTGCCAGCAGTTACTCAGGACAGGGGTACAATGAGCATTTCTTC
TRBJ2-3 | NA | TRBV4-2 | NA | CASSRSRFSTDTQYF | TGTGCCAGCAGCCGGAGCCGGTTTAGCACAGATACGCAGTATTTT
TRBJ2-2 | NA | TRBV11-1 | NA | CASSLARPGELFF | TGTGCCAGCAGCTTAGCGAGACCCGGGGAGCTGTTTTTT
TRBJ1-2 | NA | TRBV28 | NA | CASSFTGMDGYTF | TGTGCCAGCAGTTTTACAGGGATGGATGGCTACACCTTC
TRBJ1-2 | NA | TRBV7-2 | TRBD1 | CASSLVRDSNYGYTF | TGTGCCAGCAGCTTAGTACGGGACAGTAACTATGGCTACACCTTC
TRBJ2-1 | many | TRBV11-3 | NA | CASSLEAGGLGIHNEQFF | TGTGCCAGCAGCTTAGAGGCGGGCGGACTTGGGATCCACAATGAGCAGTTCTTC
TRBJ2-3 | many | TRBV19 | NA | CASKAAASTDTQYF | TGTGCCAGTAAGGCCGCGGCTAGCACAGATACGCAGTATTTT
TRBJ2-5 | many | TRBV12-3/TRBV12-4 | NA | CASSFPSQGKETQYF | TGTGCCAGCAGTTTCCCCTCTCAGGGGAAAGAGACCCAGTACTTC
TRBJ1-5 | NA | TRBV2 | NA | CASSGGQGDRPQHF | TGTGCCAGCAGTGGGGGACAAGGTGATCGGCCCCAGCATTTT
TRBJ2-7 | many | TRBV4-3 | TRBD1 | CASSHLRDRAYEQYF | TGCGCCAGCAGCCACCTCCGGGACAGAGCCTACGAGCAGTACTTC
TRBJ2-7 | few | TRBV6-5 | NA | CASSYAGLWNEQYF | TGTGCCAGCAGTTACGCGGGACTTTGGAACGAGCAGTACTTC
TRBJ2-5 | many | TRBV2 | TRBD2 | CASSDGRLAVDGETQYF | TGTGCCAGCAGCGATGGGAGACTAGCGGTGGACGGGGAGACCCAGTACTTC
TRBJ2-5 | NA | TRBV27 | NA | CASSSDRYEYQETQYF | TGTGCCAGCAGTTCTGACAGATACGAGTACCAAGAGACCCAGTACTTC
TRBJ2-3 | NA | TRBV5-4 | NA | CASSYSLVTDTQYF | TGTGCCAGCAGCTATAGTTTGGTCACAGATACGCAGTATTTT
TRBJ2-3 | many | TRBV7-2 | NA | CASSLMRGTDTQYF | TGTGCCAGCAGCTTAATGAGGGGCACAGATACGCAGTATTTT
TRBJ1-3 | NA | TRBV12-3/TRBV12-4 | NA | CASSLSRRGDGNTIYF | TGTGCCAGCAGCCTATCTAGGAGGGGGGATGGAAACACCATATATTTT
TRBJ1-5 | few | TRBV7-2 | NA | CASSSRLRNQPQHF | TGTGCCAGCAGCTCTCGTTTGCGCAATCAGCCCCAGCATTTT
TRBJ1-3 | NA | TRBV7-4 | NA | CASSLRGRFYSGNTIYF | TGTGCCAGCAGCTTACGGGGCAGATTTTACTCTGGAAACACCATATATTTT